These T cell receptor beta chains were read from a single sample in a study of patients and donors after allogeneic stem cell transplantation. TCRdb re-called the RT-PCR reads through MiXCR, storing one row per CDR3 protein. Of 390,000 or so distinct CDR3 sequences in the sample, about a sixth are singletons; the top ten hold 7% to 7.5%. The sample comprised blood, either unsorted or a sorted T cell fraction (not recorded which). The receptor set was obtained from a human donor who was either an allogeneic HSCT recipient or a stem cell or donor lymphocyte infusion donor (not recorded which). It is not recorded whose cells these are; they may come from a transplant donor. Each CDR3 is given with its conserved first and last residue. D genes are given only for firm matches. Part of the rows lack a size; the others show once, few, many or a class for expanded clones.

abundance,j_gene,v_gene,d_gene,CDR3nt,CDR3aa
few,TRBJ1-1,TRBV4-1,TRBD1,TGCGCCAGCAGCCCAACGACAGGGAACATGAACACTGAAGCTTTCTTT,CASSPTTGNMNTEAFF
few,TRBJ1-2,TRBV7-6,TRBD1,TGTGCCAGCAGCTCACAATGGGTCACAGGGGGTTATGGCTACACCTTC,CASSSQWVTGGYGYTF
few,TRBJ2-5,TRBV6-2/TRBV6-3,TRBD1,TGTGCCAGCAGACCCGACAGGGTCAGTCAAGAGACCCAGTACTTC,CASRPDRVSQETQYF
.,TRBJ2-7,TRBV30,.,TGTGCCTGGACCGCCAGGGAGTATTACGAGCAGTACTTC,CAWTAREYYEQYF
few,TRBJ2-7,TRBV20-1,TRBD2,TGCAGTGCTCCCCTAAGCGGGGGAACCTACGAGCAGTACTTC,CSAPLSGGTYEQYF
few,TRBJ1-6,TRBV7-8,.,TGTGCCAGCAGCCCCCGGAGGAGCTCCTATAATTCACCCCTCCACTTT,CASSPRRSSYNSPLHF
few,TRBJ2-1,TRBV20-1,.,TGCAGTGCTAGAGATGGAGCCAGGGGACCCTACAATGAGCAGTTCTTC,CSARDGARGPYNEQFF
few,TRBJ2-5,TRBV6-2/TRBV6-3,TRBD2,TGTGCCAGCAGTTACTCGCTAGCGGGGGCAGAGACCCAGTACTTC,CASSYSLAGAETQYF
many,TRBJ2-7,TRBV18,.,TGTGCCAGCTCACCAAACACCGGGGGCAGATCCTACGAGCAGTACTTC,CASSPNTGGRSYEQYF
few,TRBJ1-2,TRBV10-3,TRBD1,TGTGCCATCACCTGGGACAGGGACTATGGCTACACCTTC,CAITWDRDYGYTF
many,TRBJ1-1,TRBV7-8,.,TGTGCCAGCAGCCCCCGAACCGGGGGAGTAAGTAAAAACACTGAAGCTTTCTTT,CASSPRTGGVSKNTEAFF
many,TRBJ1-2,TRBV20-1,.,TGCAGTGCTCCCAAGAGGGGGGCCTCTAACTATGGCTACACCTTC,CSAPKRGASNYGYTF
few,TRBJ2-3,TRBV19,TRBD1,TGTGCCAGTAGGCTACAGGGGGCTAGCACAGATACGCAGTATTTT,CASRLQGASTDTQYF
many,TRBJ2-1,TRBV5-1,TRBD2,TGCGCCAGCAGCCGACGTCAGACTAGCGCTGAGCAGTTCTTC,CASSRRQTSAEQFF
few,TRBJ1-1,TRBV29-1,.,TGCAGCGCTAAACAGGGTGGGTACACTGAAGCTTTCTTT,CSAKQGGYTEAFF
few,TRBJ1-1,TRBV6-1,.,TGTGCCAGCAGTGCCGACAGAAGTAACACTGAAGCTTTCTTT,CASSADRSNTEAFF
few,TRBJ2-7,TRBV5-1,TRBD2,TGCGCCAGCAGCTTGGCGGGGGGACTAGCGGTCCTCGAGCAGTACTTC,CASSLAGGLAVLEQYF
.,TRBJ2-5,TRBV2,TRBD1,TGTGCCAGCAGGGGGACAGGGATGGAGACCCAGTACTTC,CASRGTGMETQYF
few,TRBJ2-3,TRBV20-1,TRBD2,TGCAGTGCTTCTCCGGGGCGGGGGTCAGATACGCAGTATTTT,CSASPGRGSDTQYF
.,TRBJ2-5,TRBV4-3,.,TGCGCCAGCAGCCAAGAAAGGACTCTCATGGGAGAGACCCAGTACTTC,CASSQERTLMGETQYF
few,TRBJ1-1,TRBV6-5,.,TGTGCCAGCAGTTACTCGAGCACCATGAACACTGAAGCTTTCTTT,CASSYSSTMNTEAFF
.,TRBJ2-7,TRBV4-3,.,TGCGCCAGCAGCCAAGTGGCAGGGAACTACGAGCAGTACTTC,CASSQVAGNYEQYF
few,TRBJ1-1,TRBV7-2,TRBD1,TGTGCCAGCAGCTTAGGGTTTGTTGAAAGGGGGCTCACTGAAGCTTTCTTT,CASSLGFVERGLTEAFF
.,TRBJ2-5,TRBV10-3,.,TGTGCCATCAGTGGGGGGGGACAATCTACCGGGGAGACCCAGTACTTC,CAISGGGQSTGETQYF
.,TRBJ2-4,TRBV5-1,.,TGCGCCAGCAGCGCGGGACACAGCAAAAACATTCAGTACTTC,CASSAGHSKNIQYF
many,TRBJ1-2,TRBV5-1,.,TGCGCCAGCGCTTTACCAGGCGATTCTAACTATGGCTACACCTTC,CASALPGDSNYGYTF
few,TRBJ2-1,TRBV7-2,.,TGTGCCAGCAGCTTAGTGGGCAGCGTTAACGAGGGGTTCTTC,CASSLVGSVNEGFF
.,TRBJ2-2,TRBV12-3/TRBV12-4,.,TGTGCCAGCAGTTTAGGAGGGGCCGTACGCGGGGAGCTGTTTTTT,CASSLGGAVRGELFF
few,TRBJ2-1,TRBV10-3,.,TGTGCCATGAGAGGGGTCGACAATGAGCAGTTCTTC,CAMRGVDNEQFF
many,TRBJ2-1,TRBV4-3,TRBD2,TGCGCCAGCAGCCAAGACTCCGGGGGGGCCTACAATGAGCAGTTCTTC,CASSQDSGGAYNEQFF
.,TRBJ1-3,TRBV9,.,TGTGCCAGCAGCGCGCCCCCCGTGGGGCCTGGAAACACCATATATTTT,CASSAPPVGPGNTIYF
many,TRBJ2-1,TRBV5-1,.,TGCGCCAGCAGCCTGGACTACCAGGGGCAGTTCTTC,CASSLDYQGQFF
.,TRBJ2-3,TRBV5-1,.,TGCGCCAGCAGCGCGCAGGGATCCGATACGCAGTATTTT,CASSAQGSDTQYF
.,TRBJ1-1,TRBV5-1,TRBD1,TGCGCCAGCAGCTTCGCAGGGGGGAACACTGAAGCTTTCTTT,CASSFAGGNTEAFF
.,TRBJ1-1,TRBV7-6,.,TGTGCCAGCAGCTTATTCCTCGACAGAGAAGCTTTCTTT,CASSLFLDREAFF
few,TRBJ1-1,TRBV5-1,TRBD1,TGCGCCAGCAGCAGATTCACAGGGGGCACTGAAGCTTTCTTT,CASSRFTGGTEAFF
.,TRBJ2-1,TRBV2,.,TGTGCCAGCCACCTCCCGGGACACCACAACAATGAGCAGTTCTTC,CASHLPGHHNNEQFF
.,TRBJ2-5,TRBV20-1,TRBD2,TGCAGTGCCCTGAACCCTAGCGGCTGGTACCAAGAGACCCAGTACTTC,CSALNPSGWYQETQYF
few,TRBJ1-1,TRBV29-1,.,TGCAGCCACTCGGACGGGAACACTGAAGCTTTCTTT,CSHSDGNTEAFF
many,TRBJ2-3,TRBV7-9,TRBD1,TGTGCCAGCAGCCTCGGGACAGGGCTTAACACAGATACGCAGTATTTT,CASSLGTGLNTDTQYF
once,TRBJ1-1,TRBV28,TRBD1,TGTGCCAGCAGTGCACAGACAGGGATTGGCACTGAAGCTTTCTTT,CASSAQTGIGTEAFF
few,TRBJ2-1,TRBV5-1,TRBD2,TGCGCCAGCAGCTTGGAGAGGACTAGCGGGAGGAATGAGCAGTTCTTC,CASSLERTSGRNEQFF
.,TRBJ2-2,TRBV24-1,TRBD1,TGTGCCACCAGTGACCCTGCCAGGGGGCACACCGGGGAGCTATTTTTT,CATSDPARGHTGELFF
.,TRBJ2-3,TRBV20-1,.,TGCAGTGCTAGGGAGGTAGATACGCAGTATTTT,CSAREVDTQYF
few,TRBJ1-1,TRBV10-3,.,TGTGCCATCAGTGAGTCCAGGGTGAACACTGAAGCTTTCTTT,CAISESRVNTEAFF
many,TRBJ2-5,TRBV2,.,TGTGCCAGCACCCGACTAGTCGAGAAGACCCAGTACTTC,CASTRLVEKTQYF
few,TRBJ2-2,TRBV2,.,TGTGCCAGCAGGACGGGACAGAACACCGGGGAGCTGTTTTTT,CASRTGQNTGELFF
many,TRBJ1-1,TRBV6-2/TRBV6-3,TRBD1,TGTGCCAGCGGTTTCGGGACAGCGAACACTGAAGCTTTCTTT,CASGFGTANTEAFF
few,TRBJ2-7,TRBV20-1,.,TGCAGTGCTAGAGATCGTATCCCAATCCTCGGGGCCTACGAGCAGTACTTC,CSARDRIPILGAYEQYF
few,TRBJ2-3,TRBV7-9,.,TGTGCCAGCAGCTTATCCGGAGCGGAGGCAGATACGCAGTATTTT,CASSLSGAEADTQYF
few,TRBJ2-1,TRBV5-8,TRBD2,TGTGCCAGCAGCCTTAGGACTAGCGGGATCCACTACAATGAGCAGTTCTTC,CASSLRTSGIHYNEQFF
.,TRBJ2-3,TRBV11-1,.,TGTGCCAGCAGCTTAGGTAGCCGGGACACAGATACGCAGTATTTT,CASSLGSRDTDTQYF
.,TRBJ1-1,TRBV20-1,.,TGCAGTGCTAGAGACCTTTCGGCCAGGGTTGCTGAAGCTTTCTTT,CSARDLSARVAEAFF